This entry describes one T cell receptor beta chain. Per the original data handling: For the immunoSEQ data, sequences were junction-only without quality scores, so filtering differed. This table comes from immunoSEQ multiplex PCR, and its TCRdb copy is limited to in-frame clones, with some not included. V, J and clone size derive from that table, while D and trimming were established from the DNA sequence. The data contain about 2.3 million clones, 92% of them singletons. The CDR3 spans 13 residues. The J segment lost 5 bases and the V segment lost 5 bases, leaving 3 bases of the junction unmatched. The germline V gene encodes CDR1 SQVTM and CDR2 ANQGSEA. This entry comes from a study of shared clonotypes between healthy human individuals.

The TCR originated in a man aged 18 to 29 in good health. Some clones in this sample may be carry-over from other donors' samples. J is TRBJ1-4 and V is TRBV29-1; 9 nucleotides align to TRBD1. Sequencing was carried out using naive CD4+ T cells from PBMCs. The subset denotes: CD45RA+ positively selected. The CDR3 DNA reads TGCAGCGTTAGCGGGACAGGGAATGAAAAACTGTTTTTT. Protein product: CSVSGTGNEKLFF. Variable domain in full (rest from reference TRBV29-1 and TRBJ1-4): SAVISQKPSRDICQRGTSLTIQCQVDSQVTMMFWYRQQPGQSLTLIATANQGSEATYESGFVIDKFPISRPNLTFSTLTVSNMSPEDSSIYLCSVSGTGNEKLFFGSGTQLSVL.